Presented here are 20 T cell receptor beta chains from one specimen sequenced in a study of cytotoxic CD8 clonotypes in ibrutinib-treated CLL. The method was immunoSEQ multiplex PCR; TCRdb's version includes in-frame clones alone and lacks a portion of them. The sample lists roughly 56,000 clones, approximately 71% occurring once. The specimen was PBMCs, collected after 12 months of ibrutinib treatment. All receptors derive from a human donor with chronic lymphocytic leukemia.

Of note for this clone: Other DNA sequences in the same sample also yield this CDR3. The chain links TRBV5-4 to TRBJ2-7; D unresolved. Trimming stripped 0 bases from V and 4 bases from J, with 8 bases between. The CDR3 spans 13 residues. Germline CDR1 SGHNT, CDR2 YYREEE (reference sequence). The DNA for the CDR3 is TGTGCCAGCAGCTTGGGATCTTCATACGAGCAGTACTTC. Translation: CASSLGSSYEQYF.

The genes are TRBV4-1 and TRBJ2-7, with TRBD2 matching 7 bases. V was pared by 1 base and J by 2 bases, with 2 bases of the junction left unmatched. Germline V CDR1 and CDR2: MGHRA, YSYEKL. This CDR3 is 14 amino acids long. The CDR3 region has the DNA TGCGCCAGCAGCCAAGCTAGCGGACCCTACGAGCAGTACTTC. As protein: CASSQASGPYEQYF.

This clone occurred once. The chain recombines TRBV6-1 with TRBJ2-3, with 11 bases aligning to TRBD2. There are 12 residues in the CDR3. J gave up 12 bases and V 7 bases, and 6 bases lay outside the gene matches. Germline assignment: CDR1 MNHNS and CDR2 SASEGT. The CDR3 protein is CASIAGGPIQYF. The CDR3 nucleotides read TGTGCCAGCATAGCGGGAGGGCCGATACAGTATTTT.

This clone showed up just once. The chain uses TRBV28 and TRBJ2-7; D is undetermined. In germline, CDR1 is MDHEN, CDR2 SYDVKM. The ends were cut back, 3 bases at V and 3 bases at J, with 12 bases in the middle. The CDR3 contains 14 residues. CDR3 residues: CASSFASTLYEQYF. CDR3 sequence (DNA): TGTGCCAGCAGTTTTGCCAGTACCCTCTACGAGCAGTACTTC.

The chain employs TRBV9 and TRBJ1-3; D uncertain. The ends were cut back, 0 bases at V and 1 base at J, with 5 bases in the middle. CDR1 is SGDLS and CDR2 is YYNGEE in the germline V gene. CDR3 length equals 14 residues. The CDR3 coding sequence is TGTGCCAGCAGCGTAGGGAGATCTGGAAACACCATATATTTT. This encodes CASSVGRSGNTIYF.

A single count supports this clone. This chain joins TRBV7-9 and TRBJ1-2; the D gene is possibly TRBD1 (5 bases). Trimming removed 5 bases from V and 5 bases from J, with 21 bases in between. The CDR3 runs to 16 residues. The germline V gene has CDR1 SEHNR and CDR2 FQNEAQ (reference sequence). The CDR3 protein is CASSRWDFGSRYGYTF. For the CDR3, the DNA is TGTGCCAGCAGCAGATGGGACTTCGGGAGTCGGTATGGCTACACCTTC.

The chain uses TRBV2 and TRBJ2-7; the match to TRBD2 covers 11 bases. CDR1 SNHLY and CDR2 FYNNEI come from the germline V gene. Losses at the gene ends were 6 bases for V and 5 bases for J; bases not matched to a gene: 9. The CDR3 has 15 amino acids. CDR3 residues: CASRTALAGVHEQYF. CDR3 nucleotide sequence: TGTGCCAGCAGGACCGCACTAGCGGGAGTACACGAGCAGTACTTC.

This chain connects TRBV4-1 to TRBJ2-7; 9 positions match TRBD1. Germline values: CDR1 MGHRA, CDR2 YSYEKL. The CDR3 is made up of 15 amino acids. The ends lost 2 bases at V and 2 bases at J; junction bases unmatched: 4. This CDR3 reads CASSQRGQGTYEQYF. The DNA for the CDR3 is TGCGCCAGCAGCCAACGGGGACAGGGTACCTACGAGCAGTACTTC.

V is TRBV4-1 and J is TRBJ1-2, with 9 positions matching TRBD1. The germline V gene has CDR1 MGHRA and CDR2 YSYEKL. The junction had 16 bases not matched to a gene; V was cut back by 0 bases and J by 8 bases. The CDR3 has 18 amino acids. CDR3: CASSQDSFTGGGSVGYTF. As DNA, the CDR3 is TGCGCCAGCAGCCAAGATTCCTTCACAGGGGGCGGTTCAGTCGGCTACACCTTC.

The chain has TRBV7-3 and TRBJ1-1; D gene uncertain. This CDR3 comprises 13 residues. The germline V and J ends were trimmed by 2 bases and 2 bases, with 6 bases remaining between them. The germline V gene has CDR1 SGHTA and CDR2 FQGTGA. CDR3 amino acids: CASSLEENTEAFF. The CDR3 bases are TGTGCCAGCAGCTTAGAGGAAAACACTGAAGCTTTCTTT. The full variable domain, its missing parts supplied by reference TRBV7-3 and TRBJ1-1, is GAGVSQTPSNKVTEKGKYVELRCDPISGHTALYWYRQSLGQGPEFLIYFQGTGAADDSGLPNDRFFAVRPEGSVSTLKIQRTERGDSAVYLCASSLEENTEAFFGQGTRLTVV.

The table lists this clone with a few counts. V is TRBV19 and J is TRBJ2-7, with D possibly called TRBD1 or TRBD2 (5 bases each). V was pared by 5 bases and J by 3 bases, with 11 bases between. Looked up from germline, CDR1 is LNHDA and CDR2 is SQIVND (reference sequence). There are 13 residues in the CDR3. CDR3 DNA: TGTGCCAGTAGTCCGGGACCGAACTACGAGCAGTACTTC. This encodes CASSPGPNYEQYF.

The chain combines TRBV28 with TRBJ2-1; 8 bases map to TRBD2. The V segment lost 6 bases and the J segment 8 bases; nucleotides outside the gene matches: 15. Germline V gives CDR1 MDHEN, CDR2 SYDVKM. There are 16 residues in the CDR3. The CDR3 DNA sequence: TGTGCCAGCAGCCCGGCAGCGGGAGCCCCAATCCATGAGCAGTTCTTC. Its translation is CASSPAAGAPIHEQFF.

J is TRBJ1-2 and V is TRBV11-2; the D is unclear. V dropped 3 bases and J dropped 1 base, with 9 bases sitting between them. CDR1 SGHAT and CDR2 FQNNGV come from the germline V gene. CDR3 length equals 14 residues. The CDR3 DNA is TGTGCCAGCAGCTTTAGCGCCGGTAACTATGGCTACACCTTC. It specifies CASSFSAGNYGYTF. The variable domain in full, with the rest retrieved from reference TRBV11-2 and TRBJ1-2, is EAGVAQSPRYKIIEKRQSVAFWCNPISGHATLYWYQQILGQGPKLLIQFQNNGVVDDSQLPKDRFSAERLKGVDSTLKIQPAKLEDSAVYLCASSFSAGNYGYTFGSGTRLTVV.

The chain combines TRBV9 with TRBJ2-5, with 9 bases that match TRBD1. Germline V gene lookup returns CDR1 SGDLS and CDR2 YYNGEE. The trim removed 0 bases at V and 5 bases at J, leaving 5 bases unmatched. The CDR3 consists of 15 residues. For the CDR3, the DNA is TGTGCCAGCAGCGTAGGGGGACAGGGAGGGGAGACCCAGTACTTC. Translation gives CASSVGGQGGETQYF. The full variable domain, in which reference TRBV9 and TRBJ2-5 provide the parts outside the CDR3, is DSGVTQTPKHLITATGQRVTLRCSPRSGDLSVYWYQQSLDQGLQFLIQYYNGEERAKGNILERFSAQQFPDLHSELNLSSLELGDSALYFCASSVGGQGGETQYFGPGTRLLVL.

The chain is built from TRBV5-5 and TRBJ2-7, with D possibly TRBD2 on 6 matching bases. CDR3 size: 16 residues. Between the trimmed V and J ends, which lost 0 bases and 1 base, there was a span of 14 bases. Germline V gene data show CDR1 as SGHKS and CDR2 as YYEKEE (reference sequence). CDR3 loop: CASSLGSRGPSYEQYF. DNA of the CDR3: TGTGCCAGCAGCTTGGGGTCGCGGGGCCCATCCTACGAGCAGTACTTC.

CDR3 DNA sequence: TGCAGCGACCAAACGGGACTAGCGGGAGAGAAAAACACCGGGGAGCTGTTTTTT. The encoded protein is CSDQTGLAGEKNTGELFF. This chain links TRBV29-1 with TRBJ2-2, with TRBD2 matching over 14 bases. CDR1 and CDR2 (germline): SQVTM, ANQGSEA. CDR3 size: 18 residues. V lost 7 bases to trimming and J lost 2 bases; unmatched junction nucleotides: 12.

A single count supports this clone. This chain links TRBV7-6 with TRBJ2-5; D gene ambiguous. The germline V gene has CDR1 SGHVS and CDR2 FNYEAQ. The CDR3 extends over 12 amino acids. V gave up 5 bases and J gave up 0 bases, with 4 bases separating them. CDR3 region: CASSPHQETQYF. Written as DNA, the CDR3 is TGTGCCAGCAGCCCGCACCAAGAGACCCAGTACTTC.

The V gene is TRBV5-1, the J gene TRBJ2-7; 8 bases map to TRBD1. Germline V gene lookup returns CDR1 SGHRS and CDR2 YFSETQ. The junction had 5 bases not matched to a gene; V was cut back by 0 bases and J by 0 bases. CDR3 length: 16 amino acids. CDR3 nucleotides: TGCGCCAGCAGCTTGGGCGGGACAGGACTCTCCTACGAGCAGTACTTC. Its protein is CASSLGGTGLSYEQYF. The entire variable domain, with the rest obtained from reference TRBV5-1 and TRBJ2-7, is as follows: KAGVTQTPRYLIKTRGQQVTLSCSPISGHRSVSWYQQTPGQGLQFLFEYFSETQRNKGNFPGRFSGRQFSNSRSEMNVSTLELGDSALYLCASSLGGTGLSYEQYFGPGTRLTVT.

The chain is built from TRBV9 and TRBJ2-2; 7 bases match TRBD2. Losses at the gene ends were 4 bases for V and 1 base for J; bases not matched to a gene: 10. This CDR3 region has 17 residues. CDR1 SGDLS and CDR2 YYNGEE come from the germline V gene. The CDR3 DNA reads TGTGCCAGCAGCCCCGGGGCTACTAGCGTGAACACCGGGGAGCTGTTTTTT. Translated: CASSPGATSVNTGELFF.

The rearrangement uses TRBV9 and TRBJ1-1, with a possible D match to TRBD1 (6 bases). V lost 4 bases to trimming and J lost 3 bases, with 16 bases between them. CDR3 length equals 15 residues. CDR1 is SGDLS and CDR2 is YYNGEE in the germline V gene. CDR3 loop: CASSTQTGADTEAFF. The CDR3 coding sequence is TGTGCCAGCAGCACACAGACGGGGGCGGACACTGAAGCTTTCTTT.